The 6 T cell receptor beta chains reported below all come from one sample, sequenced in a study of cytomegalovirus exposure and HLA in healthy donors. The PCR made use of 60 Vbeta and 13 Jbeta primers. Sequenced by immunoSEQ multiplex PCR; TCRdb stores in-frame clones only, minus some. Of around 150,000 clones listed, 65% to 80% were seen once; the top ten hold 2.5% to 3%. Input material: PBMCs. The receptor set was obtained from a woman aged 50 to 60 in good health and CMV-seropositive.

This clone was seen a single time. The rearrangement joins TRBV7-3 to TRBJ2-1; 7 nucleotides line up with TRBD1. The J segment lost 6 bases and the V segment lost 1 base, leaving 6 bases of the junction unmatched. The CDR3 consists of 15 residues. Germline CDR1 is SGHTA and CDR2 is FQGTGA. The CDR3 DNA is TGTGCCAGCAGCTTAAGCAGGGGGTATAGCAATGAGCAGTTCTTC. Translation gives CASSLSRGYSNEQFF.

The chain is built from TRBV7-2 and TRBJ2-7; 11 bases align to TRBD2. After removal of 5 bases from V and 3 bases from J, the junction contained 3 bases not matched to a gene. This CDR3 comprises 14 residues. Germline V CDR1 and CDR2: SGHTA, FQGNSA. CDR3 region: CASSTTSGVYEQYF. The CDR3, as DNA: TGTGCCAGCAGCACGACTAGCGGGGTCTACGAGCAGTACTTC.

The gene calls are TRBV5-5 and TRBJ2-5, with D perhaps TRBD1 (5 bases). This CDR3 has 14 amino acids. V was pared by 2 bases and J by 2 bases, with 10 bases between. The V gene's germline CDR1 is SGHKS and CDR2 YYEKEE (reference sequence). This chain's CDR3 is CASSFFRAQETQYF. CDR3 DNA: TGTGCCAGCAGCTTCTTCAGGGCACAAGAGACCCAGTACTTC. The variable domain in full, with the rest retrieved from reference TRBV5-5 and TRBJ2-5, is DAGVTQSPTHLIKTRGQQVTLRCSPISGHKSVSWYQQVLGQGPQFIFQYYEKEERGRGNFPDRFSARQFPNYSSELNVNALLLGDSALYLCASSFFRAQETQYFGPGTRLLVL.

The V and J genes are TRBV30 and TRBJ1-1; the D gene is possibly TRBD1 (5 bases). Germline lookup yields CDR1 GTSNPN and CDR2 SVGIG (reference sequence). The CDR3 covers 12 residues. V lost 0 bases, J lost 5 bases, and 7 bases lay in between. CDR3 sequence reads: CAWSVHRTEAFF. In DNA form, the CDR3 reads TGTGCCTGGAGTGTACACAGGACTGAAGCTTTCTTT.

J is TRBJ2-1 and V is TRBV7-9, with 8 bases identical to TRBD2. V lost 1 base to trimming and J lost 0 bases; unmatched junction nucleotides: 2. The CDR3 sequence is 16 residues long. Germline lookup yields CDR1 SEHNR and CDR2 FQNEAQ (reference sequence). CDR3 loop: CASSLVGTSSYNEQFF. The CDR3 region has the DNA TGTGCCAGCAGCTTAGTGGGGACTAGCTCCTACAATGAGCAGTTCTTC.

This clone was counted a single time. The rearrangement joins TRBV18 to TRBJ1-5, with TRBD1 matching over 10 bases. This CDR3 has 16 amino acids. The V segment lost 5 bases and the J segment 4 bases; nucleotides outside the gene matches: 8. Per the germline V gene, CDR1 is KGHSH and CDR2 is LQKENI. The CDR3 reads CASSSTRQGANQPQHF. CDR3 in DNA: TGTGCCAGCTCATCCACTCGACAGGGGGCAAATCAGCCCCAGCATTTT.